This TCR beta chain derives from a study of sequential checkpoint blockade in melanoma. Study details: After nivolumab or ipilimumab alone, 20 to 25 patients had week-13 rebiopsies. Study-level findings and limits: Clinical benefit was about 30 times likelier when tumor T-cell fraction and clonality increased.

Treatment here: randomized to nivolumab then ipilimumab (arm A) or the reverse (arm B). Assay used: immunoSEQ multiplex PCR; TCRdb lists only in-frame clones, some missing. The repertoire includes some 18,000 clones, around 72% of them detected once, and 4% to 6% sits in the top ten. The length of the CDR3 is 13 residues. V dropped 4 bases and J dropped 5 bases, with 11 bases sitting between them. By sample fraction, this clone is medium-sized. What it recognizes is unknown. This sample comprised tumor tissue (inferred from file names), obtained from a patient given nivolumab and ipilimumab in sequence. The J gene is TRBJ1-1, the V gene TRBV7-1; tentatively, D is TRBD1 (6 bases). TRBV7-1 is an ORF, and what it does is uncertain. This TCR came from a human donor with melanoma. The CDR3 is CASSYSQGTEAFF. CDR3 sequence (DNA): TGTGCCAGCAGCTACTCACAGGGAACTGAAGCTTTCTTT.